This T cell receptor (beta chain) was obtained from a study of persistence of HIV-infected CD4 T cells (dated by TCRdb to the early 2020s). For context, the study as a whole: CMV- and HIV-1 Gag-responding CD4+ T cells were isolated from ART-treated individuals so that antigen-driven clonal expansion of HIV-1-infected cells could be examined. The median time the participants had spent on suppressive ART was approximately eight years. Peripheral blood samples of up to about 200 mL were obtained at multiple time points, with the exception of a couple of participants, for whom leukapheresis was performed at a single time point. The clonality of all cells in each sorted population was measured by TCRbeta sequencing, and the clonality of infected cells was measured by proviral sequencing. In the cross-participant TCR cluster analysis, about 8 participants were included for CMV and more than five participants were included for Gag. Study-wide findings and limitations: TCRbeta richness in CMV- and Gag-responding cells was significantly lower than in anti-CD3/anti-CD28-responding cells; CMV-responding cells had higher oligoclonality than CD3/CD28-stimulated and Gag-responding cells. Bulk TCR analyses could not be restricted to the rare CMV-responding cells that actually carried HIV-1 proviruses. Enrichment of degenerate expanded CDR3beta sequences was found in antigen-responding cells, suggesting convergent selection of CD4+ responses to CMV and Gag. The study involved few individuals and tested only a limited range of antigens. Within the same sorted populations, how oligoclonal the TCRs were correlated with how oligoclonal the proviruses were.

The immunoSEQ hsTCRB assay version 4 in survey mode was used to sequence TCRbeta repertoires from genomic DNA. For TCRbeta sequencing, genomic DNA was diluted to around 9.7 ng/uL, with up to 1 ug used per sample. For the original study's pipeline: TCRbeta data analysis was done in ImmunoSeq Analyzer 3.0, and diversity was calculated on productive nucleotide rearrangements. The improved Chao index was used to estimate lower-bound TCR diversity, and the Gini coefficient was used to estimate clonality using the Immunarch R package. Different nucleotide rearrangements encoding the same CDR3beta amino acid sequence were treated as distinct clonotypes. Differential abundance analysis identified TCRbeta sequences significantly enriched in antigen-responding cells relative to anti-CD3/anti-CD28-activated cells. GLIPH2 clustered TCRs by predicted peptide-MHC specificity, both within individual participants and across merged participant data sets. Drawn from immuneACCESS, this table holds only the in-frame rearrangements with V and J called that TCRdb kept. Clones are partly lost; checked studies trace under half to an unresolved V gene and leave the rest unexplained. D and trimming come from the DNA, and the V and J calls and clone size come from that table. This sample gives some 37,000 clones in total; 82% of them show up just once. The top ten clonotypes cover roughly 0.99% of the sample.

Taken with the paper, the label for treatment or condition translates to: suppressive antiretroviral therapy. A pool of overlapping HIV-1 Gag 15-mer peptides, at 0.95 to 1 ug per peptide per mL, was used to stimulate the cells. Nonresponding CD40L-negative CD69-negative CD45RO-high memory CD4+ T cells were sorted as memory populations depleted of antigen-responding cells. Participants were HIV-1-infected adults who started suppressive ART during chronic infection. Participants had undetectable plasma HIV-1 RNA below 50 copies/mL for at least 4 years. To be included, a participant needed positive CMV serology and a CD4+ T cell count above 400 cells/uL. Before stimulation, PBMCs were isolated using density centrifugation and then depleted of CD8+ T cells. CD8-depleted PBMCs were stimulated for 15 to 20 hours with anti-CD28/CD49d costimulation, CD40-blocking antibody and enfuvirtide to prevent new infections. Cell sorting was performed on a Beckman Coulter MoFlo Legacy or XDP sorter, and dead cells were excluded with propidium iodide. The QIAamp DNA Mini Kit was used for genomic DNA extraction from samples above one million cells, and the Quick-DNA Microprep Kit was used otherwise.

Note on this clone: Its antigen remains unidentified. Base qualities were left out, and no much larger clone turns up one base away.

The sample in question was cultured CD4+ T cells from PBMCs, obtained from a patient who received antiretroviral therapy. The sample's cell subset or site label is to be understood as: CD40L-CD69- CD45RO-high memory CD4 T cells not responding to Gag peptides. This receptor was identified in an adult with HIV. The donor label of this sample is uncertain.

The DNA is TGTGCCAGCAGCGTAGGACCTGGGGCCAACGTCCTGACTTTC. Its protein product is CASSVGPGANVLTF. Recombination linked TRBV9 to TRBJ2-6, with the D gene too uncertain to name. The CDR3 covers 14 residues, taking in both the cysteine and the phenylalanine. The DNA shown is the 42-base CDR3, in frame from base 1. In the germline V gene, CDR1 corresponds to SGDLS and CDR2 to YYNGEE. The junction shows trimming of 0 bases on V and 2 bases on J, plus 3 bases between the germline ends.